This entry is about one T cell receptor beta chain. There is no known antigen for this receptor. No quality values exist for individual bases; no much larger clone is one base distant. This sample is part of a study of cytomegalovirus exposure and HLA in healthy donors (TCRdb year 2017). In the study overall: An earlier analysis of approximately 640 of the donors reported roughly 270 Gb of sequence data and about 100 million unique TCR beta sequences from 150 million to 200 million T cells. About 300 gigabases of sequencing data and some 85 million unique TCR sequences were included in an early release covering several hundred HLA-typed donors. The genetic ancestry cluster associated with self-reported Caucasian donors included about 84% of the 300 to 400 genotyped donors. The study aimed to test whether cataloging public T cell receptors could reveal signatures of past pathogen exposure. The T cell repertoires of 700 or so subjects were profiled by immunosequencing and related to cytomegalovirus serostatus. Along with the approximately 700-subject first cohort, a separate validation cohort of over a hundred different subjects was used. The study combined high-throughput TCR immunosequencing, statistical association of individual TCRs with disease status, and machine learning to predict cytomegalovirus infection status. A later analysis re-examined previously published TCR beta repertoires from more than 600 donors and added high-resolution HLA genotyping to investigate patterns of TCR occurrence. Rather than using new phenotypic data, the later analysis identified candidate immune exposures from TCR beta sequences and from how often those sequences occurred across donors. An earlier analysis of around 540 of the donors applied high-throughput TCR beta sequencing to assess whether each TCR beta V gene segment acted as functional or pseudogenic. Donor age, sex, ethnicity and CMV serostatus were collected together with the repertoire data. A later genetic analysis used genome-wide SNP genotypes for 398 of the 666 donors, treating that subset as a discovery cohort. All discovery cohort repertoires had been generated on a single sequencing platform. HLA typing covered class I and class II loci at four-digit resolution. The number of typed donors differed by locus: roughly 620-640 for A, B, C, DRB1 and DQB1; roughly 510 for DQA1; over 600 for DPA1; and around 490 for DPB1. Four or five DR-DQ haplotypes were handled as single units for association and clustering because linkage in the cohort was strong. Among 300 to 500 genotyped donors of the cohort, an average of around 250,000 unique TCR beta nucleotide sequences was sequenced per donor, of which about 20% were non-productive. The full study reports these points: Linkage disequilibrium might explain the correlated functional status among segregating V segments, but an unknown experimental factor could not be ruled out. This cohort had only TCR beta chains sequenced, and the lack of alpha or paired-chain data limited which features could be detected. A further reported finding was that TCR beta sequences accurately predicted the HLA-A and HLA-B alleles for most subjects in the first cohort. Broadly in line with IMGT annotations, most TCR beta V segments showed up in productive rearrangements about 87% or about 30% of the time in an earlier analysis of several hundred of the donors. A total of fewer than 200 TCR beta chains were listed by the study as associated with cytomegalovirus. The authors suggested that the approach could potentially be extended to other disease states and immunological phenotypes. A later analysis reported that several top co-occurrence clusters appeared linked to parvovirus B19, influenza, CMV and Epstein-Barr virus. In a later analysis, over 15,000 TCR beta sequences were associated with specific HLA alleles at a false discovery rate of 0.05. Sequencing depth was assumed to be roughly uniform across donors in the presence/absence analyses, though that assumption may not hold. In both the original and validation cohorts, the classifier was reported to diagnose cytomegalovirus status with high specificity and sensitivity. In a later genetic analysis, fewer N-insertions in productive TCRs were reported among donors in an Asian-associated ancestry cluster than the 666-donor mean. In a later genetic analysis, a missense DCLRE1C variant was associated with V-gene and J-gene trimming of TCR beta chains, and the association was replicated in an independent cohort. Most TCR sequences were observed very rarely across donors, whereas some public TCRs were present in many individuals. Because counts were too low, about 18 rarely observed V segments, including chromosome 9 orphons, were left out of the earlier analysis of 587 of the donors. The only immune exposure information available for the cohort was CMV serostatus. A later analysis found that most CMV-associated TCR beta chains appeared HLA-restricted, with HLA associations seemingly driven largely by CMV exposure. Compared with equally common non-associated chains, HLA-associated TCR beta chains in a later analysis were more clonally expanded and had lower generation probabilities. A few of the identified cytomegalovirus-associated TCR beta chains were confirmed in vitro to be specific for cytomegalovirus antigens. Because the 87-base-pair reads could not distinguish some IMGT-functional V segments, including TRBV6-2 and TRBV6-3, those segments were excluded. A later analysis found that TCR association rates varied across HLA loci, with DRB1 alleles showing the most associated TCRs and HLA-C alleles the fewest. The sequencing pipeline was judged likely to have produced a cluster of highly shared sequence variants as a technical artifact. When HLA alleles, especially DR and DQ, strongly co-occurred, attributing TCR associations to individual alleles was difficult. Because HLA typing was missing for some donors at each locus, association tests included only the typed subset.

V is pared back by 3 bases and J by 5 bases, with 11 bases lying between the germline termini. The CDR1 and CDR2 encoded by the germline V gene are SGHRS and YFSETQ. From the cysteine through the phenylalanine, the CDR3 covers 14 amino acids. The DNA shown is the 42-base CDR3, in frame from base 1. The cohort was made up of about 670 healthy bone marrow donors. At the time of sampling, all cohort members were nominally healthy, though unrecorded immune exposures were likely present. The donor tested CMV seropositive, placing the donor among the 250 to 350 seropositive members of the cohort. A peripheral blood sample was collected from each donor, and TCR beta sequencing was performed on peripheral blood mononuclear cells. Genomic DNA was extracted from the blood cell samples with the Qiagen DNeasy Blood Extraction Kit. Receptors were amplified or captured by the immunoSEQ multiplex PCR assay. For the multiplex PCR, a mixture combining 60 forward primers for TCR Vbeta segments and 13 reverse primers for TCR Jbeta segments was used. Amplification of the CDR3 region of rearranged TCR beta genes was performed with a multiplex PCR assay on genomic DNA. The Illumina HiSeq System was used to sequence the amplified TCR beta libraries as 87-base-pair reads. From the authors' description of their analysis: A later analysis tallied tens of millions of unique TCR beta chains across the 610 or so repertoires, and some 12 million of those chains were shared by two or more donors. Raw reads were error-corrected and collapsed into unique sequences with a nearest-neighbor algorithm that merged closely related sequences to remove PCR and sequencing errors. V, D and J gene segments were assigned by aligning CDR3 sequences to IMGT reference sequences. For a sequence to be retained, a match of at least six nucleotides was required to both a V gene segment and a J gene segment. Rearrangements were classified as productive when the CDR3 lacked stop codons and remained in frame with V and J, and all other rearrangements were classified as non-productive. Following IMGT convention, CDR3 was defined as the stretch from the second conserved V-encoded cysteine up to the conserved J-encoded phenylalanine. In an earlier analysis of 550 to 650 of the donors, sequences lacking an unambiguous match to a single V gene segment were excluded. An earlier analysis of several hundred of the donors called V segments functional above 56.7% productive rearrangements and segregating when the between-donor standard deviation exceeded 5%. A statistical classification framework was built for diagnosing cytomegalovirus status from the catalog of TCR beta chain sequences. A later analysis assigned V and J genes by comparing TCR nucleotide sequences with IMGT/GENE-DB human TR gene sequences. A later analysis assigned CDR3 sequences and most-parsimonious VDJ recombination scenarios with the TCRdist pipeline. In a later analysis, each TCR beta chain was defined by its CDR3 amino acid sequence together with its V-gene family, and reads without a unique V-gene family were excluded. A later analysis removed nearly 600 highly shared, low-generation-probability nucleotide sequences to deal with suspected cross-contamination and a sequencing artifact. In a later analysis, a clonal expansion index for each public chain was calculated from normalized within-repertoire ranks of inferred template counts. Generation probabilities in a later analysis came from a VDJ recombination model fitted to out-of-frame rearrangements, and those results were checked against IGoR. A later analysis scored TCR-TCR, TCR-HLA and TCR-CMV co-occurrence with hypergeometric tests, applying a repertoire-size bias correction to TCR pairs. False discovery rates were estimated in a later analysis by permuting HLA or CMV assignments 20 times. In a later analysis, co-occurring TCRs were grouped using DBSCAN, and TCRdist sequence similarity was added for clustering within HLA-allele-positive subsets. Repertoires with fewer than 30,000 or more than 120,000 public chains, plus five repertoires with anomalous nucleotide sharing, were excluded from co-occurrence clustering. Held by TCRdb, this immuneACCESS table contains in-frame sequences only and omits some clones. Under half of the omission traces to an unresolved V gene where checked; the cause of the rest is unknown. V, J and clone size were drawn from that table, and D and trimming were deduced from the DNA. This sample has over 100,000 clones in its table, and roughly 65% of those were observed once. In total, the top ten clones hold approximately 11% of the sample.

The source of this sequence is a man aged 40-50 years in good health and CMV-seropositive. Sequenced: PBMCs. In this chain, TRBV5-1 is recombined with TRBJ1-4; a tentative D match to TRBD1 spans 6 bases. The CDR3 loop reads CASSWQGSNEKLFF. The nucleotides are TGCGCCAGCAGCTGGCAGGGGTCAAATGAAAAACTGTTTTTT. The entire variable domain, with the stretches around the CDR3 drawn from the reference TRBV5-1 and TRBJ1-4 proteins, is KAGVTQTPRYLIKTRGQQVTLSCSPISGHRSVSWYQQTPGQGLQFLFEYFSETQRNKGNFPGRFSGRQFSNSRSEMNVSTLELGDSALYLCASSWQGSNEKLFFGSGTQLSVL.